Presented here are 10 T cell receptor beta chains from one specimen sequenced in a study of blood T cell repertoires in COVID-19. Sequenced by immunoSEQ multiplex PCR; TCRdb stores in-frame clones only, minus some. Of fewer than 500,000 clones listed, approximately 77% are singletons. The sequencing input was peripheral blood. All receptors derive from a human donor with acute or convalescent COVID-19. The donor label of this sample is uncertain.

The chain links TRBV19 to TRBJ1-2; no clear D. Germline-derived CDR1 and CDR2 are LNHDA and SQIVND (reference sequence). This CDR3 is built from 15 residues. V lost 5 bases to trimming and J lost 7 bases, with 20 bases between them. The CDR3 DNA sequence: TGTGCCAGTAGTTGGGCCCGCTACCAAAAAAGTGGCTACACCTTC. Its translation is CASSWARYQKSGYTF.

V usage is TRBV28 and J usage is TRBJ2-3; TRBD1 might be the D (6 bases). The CDR3 spans 16 residues. The V and J ends lost 4 bases and 0 bases respectively, with 14 bases between them. Germline V gene lookup returns CDR1 MDHEN and CDR2 SYDVKM. The CDR3 protein is CASSSSGVGSTDTQYF. The DNA for the CDR3 is TGTGCCAGCAGTTCGTCAGGGGTGGGGAGCACAGATACGCAGTATTTT.

As DNA, the CDR3 is TGTGCCAGCAGTCAAAATAGCAATCAGCCCCAGCATTTT. Amino acids: CASSQNSNQPQHF. J is TRBJ1-5 and V is TRBV6-2 or TRBV6-3; D is unresolved. The V end lost 5 bases, the J end lost 0 bases, and 5 bases lay between the germline ends. Germline V gives CDR1 MNHEY, CDR2 SVGEGT. This CDR3 spans 13 amino acids.

This rearrangement joins TRBV5-6 to TRBJ1-2; 7 nucleotides agree with TRBD1. Unmatched junction bases numbered 9, after V lost 3 bases and J lost 10 bases. This CDR3 has 13 amino acids. Germline loops: CDR1 SGHDT, CDR2 YYEEEE. Written as DNA, the CDR3 is TGTGCCAGCAGCTGGGGTGGAGGGGGCACCTACACCTTC. It is translated as CASSWGGGGTYTF.

The genes are TRBV5-1 and TRBJ2-2; 10 positions match TRBD1. The CDR3 is 16 residues long. CDR1 is SGHRS, CDR2 YFSETQ, per germline. The V gene end was trimmed by 3 bases and the J gene end by 6 bases; junction bases not matched to a gene: 8. The CDR3 spells CASSSGDRGGAGELFF. For the CDR3, the DNA is TGCGCCAGCAGCTCTGGGGACAGGGGAGGAGCCGGGGAGCTGTTTTTT.

The chain employs TRBV7-9 and TRBJ1-3, with 8 bases matching TRBD1. Losses at the gene ends were 1 base for V and 2 bases for J; bases not matched to a gene: 7. Germline CDR1 is SEHNR and CDR2 is FQNEAQ (reference sequence). This CDR3 region has 17 residues. The CDR3 is CASSLVFGQGAGNTIYF. The CDR3 DNA reads TGTGCCAGCAGCTTAGTTTTCGGACAGGGAGCTGGAAACACCATATATTTT.

The V gene is TRBV2, the J gene TRBJ2-7; 7 bases line up with TRBD1. This CDR3 has 14 residues. In germline, CDR1 is SNHLY, CDR2 FYNNEI. V was pared by 5 bases and J by 7 bases, with 11 bases of the junction left unmatched. In DNA, the CDR3 is TGTGCCAGCAGTAAGGACAGGAACGAGGTGGAGCAGTACTTC. Residues: CASSKDRNEVEQYF.

This rearrangement joins TRBV18 to TRBJ1-4; 8 positions match TRBD1. This CDR3 has 17 amino acids. The germline gives CDR1 KGHSH, CDR2 LQKENI. Trimming removed 4 bases from V and 0 bases from J; junction bases left unmatched: 7. CDR3 protein: CASSLSQGASTNEKLFF. The CDR3, as DNA: TGTGCCAGCTCACTTTCCCAGGGGGCATCAACTAATGAAAAACTGTTTTTT.

This clone was recorded a few times. This chain uses TRBV29-1 with TRBJ2-7, with 7 bases matching TRBD1. Looked up from germline, CDR1 is SQVTM and CDR2 is ANQGSEA. V lost 6 bases and J lost 6; bases outside the gene matches: 2. This CDR3 has 10 amino acids. CDR3 bases: TGCAGCGTAGGGGACAGCGAGCAGTACTTC. It codes for CSVGDSEQYF.

V usage is TRBV6-5 and J usage is TRBJ1-1; the match to TRBD1 covers 8 bases. Trimming at V came to 6 bases and at J to 2 bases, leaving 8 bases not matched to a gene. There are 15 residues in the CDR3. CDR1 and CDR2 (germline): MNHEY, SVGAGI. CDR3 DNA: TGTGCCAGCAGATATAGTACAGGGGGAAACACTGAAGCTTTCTTT. Translating gives CASRYSTGGNTEAFF.